Listed below are T cell receptor beta chains from one sample, sequenced in a study of identical twins. A single record per CDR3 protein comes from TCRdb applying MiXCR to the 5' RACE reads. The data contain approximately 670,000 distinct CDR3 sequences, approximately 6% of them singletons. The specimen was naive T cells sorted from blood. Receptor source: a man between 18 and 35 years old in good health. Both conserved end residues are trimmed from each CDR3.

J gene,CDR3 length,V gene,CDR3 protein
TRBJ2-3,13,TRBV20-1,SAITRDKGTDTQY
TRBJ2-1,14,TRBV29-1,SVEWVAGGVHNEQF
TRBJ1-3,9,TRBV5-1,ASKVGNTIY
TRBJ2-7,14,TRBV3-1,ASSQAGTGEGYEQY
TRBJ2-7,13,TRBV28,ASSPEGFEGYEQY
TRBJ2-3,14,TRBV20-1,SHLPTKRGNTDTQY
TRBJ2-1,12,TRBV5-1,ASSLAGITNEQF
TRBJ2-2,14,TRBV5-5,ASSLVAGTNTGELF
TRBJ2-2,10,TRBV12-3/TRBV12-4,ASGRVDGELF
TRBJ2-7,13,TRBV5-1,ASSPDGGTTWEQY